This passage covers 27 T cell receptor beta chains from one sample sequenced in a study of human CD8 memory T cell subsets. Libraries targeted TCR beta using 5' RACE with UMIs. TCRdb reprocessed the 5' RACE reads, with one entry per CDR3 protein and no DNA. The table lists under 8,000 distinct CDR3 sequences, with approximately 20% in the top ten. The material sequenced was CD8+ stem-like memory T cells (TSCM and TCM) sorted from PBMCs. This sample's subset: stem-like memory CD8 T cells (TSTEM), CCR7+ PD-1- TIGIT-. The receptors were sampled from a human donor in good health.

By frequency, this clonotype is medium-sized. CDR3: CASSQNIEEATNEKLFF. This chain connects TRBV3-1 to TRBJ1-4. The CDR3 is 17 residues long. The germline CDR1 and CDR2 sequences are LGHDT and YNNKEL (reference sequence).

The CDR3 here is CASSQDLERPPLNEQFF. This chain connects TRBV4-1 to TRBJ2-1; TCRdb picks TRBD2, but there is no DNA to check that call. Germline V gives CDR1 MGHRA, CDR2 YSYEKL. The CDR3 spans 17 residues.

This chain links TRBV12-3 or TRBV12-4 with TRBJ1-5; the D gene TCRdb calls, TRBD1, cannot be checked with no DNA. This CDR3 has 13 amino acids. This chain's CDR3 is CASSPPGGQPQHF.

This chain connects TRBV20-1 to TRBJ1-1. The CDR3 sequence is 14 residues long. CDR1 and CDR2 (germline): DFQATT, SNEGSKA (reference sequence). CDR3 in amino acids: CSAREWTGNTEAFF.

The J gene is TRBJ1-1, the V gene TRBV28. The CDR3 is 15 amino acids. Per germline, CDR1 MDHEN and CDR2 SYDVKM. The CDR3 protein is CASSLPGEVNTEAFF. The variable domain in full, with the rest retrieved from reference TRBV28 and TRBJ1-1, is DVKVTQSSRYLVKRTGEKVFLECVQDMDHENMFWYRQDPGLGLRLIYFSYDVKMKEKGDIPEGYSVSREKKERFSLILESASTNQTSMYLCASSLPGEVNTEAFFGQGTRLTVV.

The chain employs TRBV7-9 and TRBJ1-1; TCRdb's D call, TRBD1, is unchecked because there is no DNA. The CDR3 contains 16 residues. Germline V gives CDR1 SEHNR, CDR2 FQNEAQ (reference sequence). CDR3 residues: CASSLIRTGMNTEAFF.

The chain links TRBV14 to TRBJ2-1; with no DNA, the TCRdb D assignment of TRBD1 cannot be verified. Germline V CDR1 and CDR2: SGHDN, FVKESK. The CDR3 is 13 residues long. CDR3 sequence reads: CASSPQGFNEQFF. The complete variable domain, with remaining parts taken from reference TRBV14 and TRBJ2-1, reads EAGVTQFPSHSVIEKGQTVTLRCDPISGHDNLYWYRRVMGKEIKFLLHFVKESKQDESGMPNNRFLAERTGGTYSTLKVQPAELEDSGVYFCASSPQGFNEQFFGPGTRLTVL.

This sequence joins TRBV5-5 and TRBJ2-7; TCRdb names TRBD1, which stays unverified in the absence of DNA. The CDR3 totals 16 residues. CDR1 is SGHKS and CDR2 is YYEKEE in the germline V gene (reference sequence). The CDR3 reads CASSLDPDRVYDEQYF. The variable domain in full, completed from reference TRBV5-5 and TRBJ2-7, reads DAGVTQSPTHLIKTRGQQVTLRCSPISGHKSVSWYQQVLGQGPQFIFQYYEKEERGRGNFPDRFSARQFPNYSSELNVNALLLGDSALYLCASSLDPDRVYDEQYFGPGTRLTVT.

This chain uses TRBV29-1 with TRBJ1-3; TCRdb's D call of TRBD1 is untestable without DNA. Per the germline V gene, CDR1 is SQVTM and CDR2 is ANQGSEA. This CDR3 is built from 13 residues. The CDR3 sequence: CSVVAPPGNTIYF.

The chain links TRBV5-1 to TRBJ2-7; the TCRdb D gene call, TRBD1, has no DNA to confirm it. This CDR3 has 12 amino acids. CDR1 and CDR2 (germline): SGHRS, YFSETQ. CDR3 sequence: CASSLSGAEQYF.

The chain carries TRBV7-9 and TRBJ2-2. The CDR3 covers 14 residues. Looked up from germline, CDR1 is SEHNR and CDR2 is FQNEAQ (reference sequence). The CDR3 spells CASSLGKGSGELFF. Full variable domain (rest looked up from reference TRBV7-9 and TRBJ2-2): DTGVSQNPRHKITKRGQNVTFRCDPISEHNRLYWYRQTLGQGPEFLTYFQNEAQLEKSRLLSDRFSAERPKGSFSTLEIQRTEQGDSAMYLCASSLGKGSGELFFGEGSRLTVL.

V gene TRBV2 combines with J gene TRBJ1-5; TCRdb indicates TRBD1, and absent DNA this call remains unverified. CDR1 SNHLY and CDR2 FYNNEI come from the germline V gene. The CDR3 has 15 amino acids. CDR3 loop: CASSSTGAGNQPQHF.

Its frequency marks this clonotype as medium-sized (0.01 to 0.1%). The chain employs TRBV7-2 and TRBJ1-1; TCRdb picks TRBD1, but there is no DNA to check that call. The CDR3 contains 14 residues. The germline gives CDR1 SGHTA, CDR2 FQGNSA. The CDR3 sequence is CASSLAMGRTEAFF.

The chain links TRBV5-4 to TRBJ2-1; TCRdb names TRBD1, which stays unverified in the absence of DNA. CDR1 is SGHNT and CDR2 is YYREEE in the germline V gene (reference sequence). The CDR3 consists of 15 residues. The CDR3: CASSLDGTGSNEQFF.

Considering frequency, this clonotype is medium-sized. The V call is TRBV25-1, the J call TRBJ1-4; TCRdb lists TRBD1, though no DNA is available to test this call. CDR3 length: 15 residues. Germline V lookup: CDR1 MGHDK, CDR2 SYGVNS. The CDR3 protein is CASSELQGDNEKLFF.

The rearrangement links TRBV15 to TRBJ2-5; TCRdb outputs TRBD1, but without DNA this stays unchecked. CDR3 length: 16 residues. Germline CDR1 reads LNHNV; CDR2 reads YYDKDF (reference sequence). The CDR3 is CATSRDWIPGPGTQYF. Complete variable domain (other parts from reference TRBV15 and TRBJ2-5): DAMVIQNPRYQVTQFGKPVTLSCSQTLNHNVMYWYQQKSSQAPKLLFHYYDKDFNNEADTPDNFQSRRPNTSFCFLDIRSPGLGDTAMYLCATSRDWIPGPGTQYFGPGTRLLVL.

V gene TRBV12-3 or TRBV12-4 combines with J gene TRBJ2-3. This CDR3 has 15 amino acids. The CDR3 sequence is CASSLGLSSTDTQYF.

The V gene is TRBV15, the J gene TRBJ2-5; TCRdb names TRBD2, which stays unverified in the absence of DNA. The CDR3 length is 15 residues. The germline CDR1 and CDR2 sequences are LNHNV and YYDKDF (reference sequence). CDR3 loop: CATSAEAGGAETQYF.

V usage is TRBV21-1 and J usage is TRBJ1-5. TRBV21-1 is an annotated pseudogene. The CDR3 totals 14 residues. This chain's CDR3 is CASSAGRLKQPQHF.

According to its frequency, this clonotype is medium-sized. The chain joins TRBV10-2 to TRBJ2-7. Germline values: CDR1 WSHSY, CDR2 SAAADI. The CDR3 has 13 residues. CDR3 in amino acids: CASSEGHSYEQYF.

CDR3 amino acids: CSARDLGTGLPGGAFF. V usage is TRBV20-1 and J usage is TRBJ1-1; TCRdb's D call, TRBD1, is unchecked because there is no DNA. CDR3 size: 16 residues. Per the germline V gene, CDR1 is DFQATT and CDR2 is SNEGSKA (reference sequence).

This clonotype shows up as medium-sized by frequency. The V gene is TRBV28, the J gene TRBJ1-1; TCRdb gives TRBD1 as the D gene, but with no DNA this cannot be confirmed. Germline V gene data show CDR1 as MDHEN and CDR2 as SYDVKM. CDR3 length equals 14 residues. The CDR3 protein is CASLETGGGTEAFF.

CDR3 loop: CASSRDYEAFF. V gene TRBV5-1 combines with J gene TRBJ1-1. The CDR3 sequence is 11 residues long. Germline V gene data show CDR1 as SGHRS and CDR2 as YFSETQ.

The J gene is TRBJ1-1, the V gene TRBV28. Germline CDR1 MDHEN, CDR2 SYDVKM. The CDR3 contains 13 residues. The CDR3 spells CASSLGGNTEAFF.

This chain connects TRBV5-4 to TRBJ2-1; the TCRdb call, TRBD1, lacks DNA for checking. Germline V gives CDR1 SGHNT, CDR2 YYREEE (reference sequence). There are 15 residues in the CDR3. CDR3 amino acids: CASSPGGPRGGEQFF.

The chain combines TRBV27 with TRBJ1-2; the D call from TCRdb, TRBD1, cannot be confirmed without DNA. The CDR3 is 15 amino acids. Germline CDR1 and CDR2: MNHEY and SMNVEV (reference sequence). CDR3: CASTARLSGAGGYTF.

V usage is TRBV5-4 and J usage is TRBJ2-3; the TCRdb call, TRBD2, lacks DNA for checking. This CDR3 is 15 amino acids long. Germline assignment: CDR1 SGHNT and CDR2 YYREEE (reference sequence). CDR3 sequence reads: CASRQLAGNTDTQYF. The full variable domain, rest sourced from reference TRBV5-4 and TRBJ2-3, is ETGVTQSPTHLIKTRGQQVTLRCSSQSGHNTVSWYQQALGQGPQFIFQYYREEENGRGNFPPRFSGLQFPNYSSELNVNALELDDSALYLCASRQLAGNTDTQYFGPGTRLTVL.